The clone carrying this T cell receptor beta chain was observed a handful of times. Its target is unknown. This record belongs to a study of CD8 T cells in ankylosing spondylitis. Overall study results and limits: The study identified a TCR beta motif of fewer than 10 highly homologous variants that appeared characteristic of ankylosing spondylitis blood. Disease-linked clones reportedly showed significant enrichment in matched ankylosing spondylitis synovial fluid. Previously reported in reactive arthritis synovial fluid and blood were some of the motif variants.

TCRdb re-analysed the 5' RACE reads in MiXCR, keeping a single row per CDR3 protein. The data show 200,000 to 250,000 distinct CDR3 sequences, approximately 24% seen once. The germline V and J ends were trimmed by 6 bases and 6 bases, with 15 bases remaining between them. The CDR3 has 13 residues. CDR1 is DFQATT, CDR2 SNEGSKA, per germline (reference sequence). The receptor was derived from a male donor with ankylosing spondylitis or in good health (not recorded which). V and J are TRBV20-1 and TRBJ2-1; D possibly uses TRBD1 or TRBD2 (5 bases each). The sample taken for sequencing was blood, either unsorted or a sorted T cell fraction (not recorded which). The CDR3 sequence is CSAGRGVGNEQFF. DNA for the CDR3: TGCAGTGCGGGACGAGGGGTGGGCAATGAGCAGTTCTTC.